These T cell receptor beta chains were read from a single sample in a study of blood T cell repertoires in COVID-19. Assay: immunoSEQ multiplex PCR; the TCRdb copy retains only in-frame clones and omits some. The repertoire holds roughly 350,000 clones, with approximately 91% as singletons. The sequencing sample was made of peripheral blood. These receptors all come from a woman aged 65 to 85 with COVID-19, enrolled during active disease. The CDR3 runs from the conserved cysteine through the conserved F or W. The D gene is left open where the match is weak. Some rows mark clone size as missing; the rest say once, few, many or name a class of expanded clone.

j_call v_call clone_size cdr3_length d_call cdr3_nt cdr3_aa
TRBJ1-4 TRBV5-6 . 14 . TGTGCCAGCAGCTCAGGGGTTCGGGATGAAAAACTGTTTTTT CASSSGVRDEKLFF
TRBJ1-2 TRBV19 . 13 TRBD1 TGTGCCAGTGGAGAGACAGGGCCGCGGGGCTACACCTTC CASGETGPRGYTF
TRBJ1-1 TRBV20-1 . 13 . TGCAGTGCTAGTACAGGTGGAAACACTGAAGCTTTCTTT CSASTGGNTEAFF
TRBJ1-1 TRBV6-5 . 14 TRBD1 TGTGCCAGCACCACAGGGGTAGGCGGGGTTGAAGCTTTCTTT CASTTGVGGVEAFF
TRBJ2-5 TRBV24-1 . 13 . TGTGCCACCAGTGATGTCTTCGGGGAGACCCAGTACTTC CATSDVFGETQYF
TRBJ2-3 TRBV2 . 15 TRBD2 TGTGCCAGCAGTCCTCTAGCGGGGGGGCTGCATACGCAGTATTTT CASSPLAGGLHTQYF
TRBJ1-1 TRBV2 . 14 TRBD1 TGTGCCAGCAGTGATTCACAGGGGGCCACTGAAGCTTTCTTT CASSDSQGATEAFF
TRBJ1-1 TRBV27 . 15 . TGTGCCAGCAGTTCTTCTGGACATTTGAACACTGAAGCTTTCTTT CASSSSGHLNTEAFF
TRBJ2-3 TRBV10-3 once 16 TRBD1 TGTGCCATCAGTGATCGGGACAGTGAACGCACAGATACGCAGTATTTT CAISDRDSERTDTQYF
TRBJ1-1 TRBV5-1 . 15 TRBD1 TGCGCCAGCAGCTTCGACGGACAGGGGGTTACTGAAGCTTTCTTT CASSFDGQGVTEAFF
TRBJ1-2 TRBV19 once 13 . TGTGCCTCTAAGGAGGACAGACGAAGAGGCTACACCTTC CASKEDRRRGYTF
TRBJ2-5 TRBV30 . 12 TRBD1 TGTGCCTGGAAGGGGGCACAAGAGACCCAGTACTTC CAWKGAQETQYF
TRBJ1-5 TRBV18 . 15 . TGTGCCAGCTCACACACAGGGATGGGCAATCAGCCCCAGCATTTT CASSHTGMGNQPQHF
TRBJ1-5 TRBV7-2 . 15 TRBD1 TGTGCCAGCAGCCCTTGGACAGGGTCGGATCAGCCCCAGCATTTT CASSPWTGSDQPQHF
TRBJ2-3 TRBV21-1 . 16 . TGTGCCAGCAGCAAAGAGGAGGGACAGGGGGCAGATACGCAGTATTTT CASSKEEGQGADTQYF
TRBJ2-7 TRBV18 . 15 . TGTGCCAGCTCTCCCTCTTTGTTCTCGTCCTACGAGCAGTACTTC CASSPSLFSSYEQYF
TRBJ1-2 TRBV5-6 . 17 TRBD1 TGTGCCAGCAGCACCGTTCCGGGACAGCTTAACTCCTATGGCTACACCTTC CASSTVPGQLNSYGYTF
TRBJ2-1 TRBV18 . 15 TRBD2 TGTGCCAGCTCCCCTAGCGGGGGGGCGCAAGGTGAGCAGTTCTTC CASSPSGGAQGEQFF
TRBJ2-1 TRBV28 . 16 TRBD1 TGTGCCAGCTTTTCAACCGGGACAGGGGTCTACAATGAGCAGTTCTTC CASFSTGTGVYNEQFF
TRBJ2-3 TRBV28 . 15 TRBD2 TGTGCCAGCATCCTTGGAGCTAGCGGGGGAAATACGCAGTATTTT CASILGASGGNTQYF
TRBJ1-2 TRBV5-4 . 15 . TGTGCCAGCAGCTTGACAATAACCGAATCCTATGGCTACACCTTC CASSLTITESYGYTF
TRBJ1-2 TRBV7-2 . 13 . TGTGCCAGCAGCTCAGGACGGGAATATGGCTACACCTTC CASSSGREYGYTF
TRBJ2-1 TRBV6-5 . 15 TRBD2 TGTGCCAGCAGTTACACCGGGACTAGCGACAATGAGCAGTTCTTC CASSYTGTSDNEQFF
TRBJ1-2 TRBV5-1 . 16 . TGCGCCAGCAGCTTACAACCCGGGACAATCGGGGAGGGCTACACCTTC CASSLQPGTIGEGYTF
TRBJ1-1 TRBV6-6 . 14 . TGTGCCAGCAGTACAGAGGACAGATTTAGTGAAGCTTTCTTT CASSTEDRFSEAFF
TRBJ1-3 TRBV3-1/TRBV3-2 . 14 . TGTGCCAGCAGCCAAGCAGGGAGGGGAAACACCATATATTTT CASSQAGRGNTIYF
TRBJ1-2 TRBV18 . 15 . TGTGCCAGCTCACCACGGGCTTCAACGGACTATGGCTACACCTTC CASSPRASTDYGYTF
TRBJ2-2 TRBV4-1 few 16 . TGCGCCAGCAGCCAAGAGCGCGGGTCGAACACCGGGGAGCTGTTTTTT CASSQERGSNTGELFF
TRBJ1-2 TRBV29-1 . 12 . TGCAGCGTTGAGTGGGCGGGAGTTGGCTACACCTTC CSVEWAGVGYTF
TRBJ1-4 TRBV7-2 . 16 TRBD1 TGTGCCAGCAGCTCTAGGTCCGGGACAGGGTGGGAAAAACTGTTTTTT CASSSRSGTGWEKLFF
TRBJ1-5 TRBV6-5 once 14 . TGTGCCAGCAGAGTATCGGGAGTCAATCAGCCCCAGCATTTT CASRVSGVNQPQHF
TRBJ2-1 TRBV19 . 12 . TGTGCCAGTAGTATAGGTTACTATGAGCAGTTCTTC CASSIGYYEQFF
TRBJ2-3 TRBV7-2 . 15 TRBD2 TGTGCCAGCAGCTTACGTAGCGGGGACACAGATACGCAGTATTTT CASSLRSGDTDTQYF
TRBJ1-2 TRBV3-1/TRBV3-2 . 15 TRBD1 TGTGCCAGCAGCCAAGGACAGGGAGGAAGGTATGGCTACACCTTC CASSQGQGGRYGYTF
TRBJ1-1 TRBV29-1 . 12 . TGCAGCGCCGTGGGACAGAACACTGAAGCTTTCTTT CSAVGQNTEAFF
TRBJ1-6 TRBV29-1 . 14 . TGCAGCGTTCGCGATGGGGGGATAGAGTCACCCCTCCACTTT CSVRDGGIESPLHF
TRBJ1-1 TRBV21-1 once 17 . TGTGCCAGCAGCAACGAGGGGACAGGGGGCGTGAACACTGAAGCTTTCTTT CASSNEGTGGVNTEAFF
TRBJ2-1 TRBV28 . 14 TRBD1 TGTGCCAGCAGTGAGGGACAGGGGTACAATGAGCAGTTCTTC CASSEGQGYNEQFF
TRBJ1-1 TRBV10-3 . 14 . TGTGCCATCAGGATCGAACCAGGTCACCCTGAAGCTTTCTTT CAIRIEPGHPEAFF
TRBJ1-1 TRBV11-2 . 16 TRBD1 TGTGCCAGCAGCTCCCCCAGGACAGGGGGGAACACTGAAGCTTTCTTT CASSSPRTGGNTEAFF
TRBJ1-2 TRBV5-6 . 14 . TGTGCCAGCAGCTTGGGTGAGGGAAACTATGGCTACACCTTC CASSLGEGNYGYTF
TRBJ1-1 TRBV28 few 16 . TGTGCCAGCAGTTTAAGGGCAGGGGTGGGTAGCACTGAAGCTTTCTTT CASSLRAGVGSTEAFF
TRBJ1-2 TRBV7-2 . 14 . TGTGCCAGCAGCTCCCTGGGGGGGGCTGGCGGCTACACCTTC CASSSLGGAGGYTF
TRBJ1-2 TRBV13 few 15 . TGTGCCAGCACCCCCCTGTCAGGGGCCTCCTATGGCTACACCTTC CASTPLSGASYGYTF
TRBJ2-1 TRBV9 . 18 . TGTGCCAGCAGCGTCCGCTTGGGGGGTGGCGGTTATTACAATGAGCAGTTCTTC CASSVRLGGGGYYNEQFF